Given below is one TCR beta chain in context. There are 13 residues in the CDR3. Germline V CDR1 and CDR2: GTSNPN, SVGIG (reference sequence). V lost 4 bases and J 9 bases, leaving 15 bases between the germline ends. The sample is drawn from a study of shared clonotypes between healthy human individuals. Whole-study context: Each donor's CD4 naive and CD4 memory cells filled three plates apiece, CD8 naive two, and CD8 memory one.

Each subset's genomic DNA was split evenly across several immunoSEQ plates. Produced via immunoSEQ multiplex PCR; TCRdb's table is partial and in-frame only. The sample lists hundreds of thousands of clones; roughly 98% were seen once. Cells designated naive CD8 were CD45RO-negative and were positively selected for CCR7, with terminally differentiated effector memory CD45RA+ cells excluded. The genes are TRBV30 and TRBJ2-2; D possibly corresponds to TRBD2 (5 bases). The clonotype was recovered from a man aged 25-40 years in good health. Material for sequencing was naive CD8+ T cells sorted from blood. The CDR3 DNA is TGTGCCTGGATGCCGATTCTAGCTAGGGAGCTGTTTTTT. Protein: CAWMPILARELFF.